Detailed here is one T cell receptor beta chain. Those enrolled, adults aged roughly 18 to 90 years, came from around 25 US areas. The data belong to a study of blood T cell repertoires in COVID-19. As for the study in general: T cells, B-cell-depleted T cells, or PBMCs provided the cDNA or gDNA that served as material.

The CDR3 totals 14 residues. V lost 4 bases and J lost 8, with 15 bases in between. Germline V gene lookup returns CDR1 MRHNA and CDR2 SNTAGT. Clones were read by immunoSEQ multiplex PCR, and TCRdb kept only the in-frame ones, dropping some. Found here are some 140,000 clones, roughly 84% of them singletons; the top ten hold 4.5% to 6%. Sequenced: PBMCs or T cells enriched from blood (not recorded which). V and J are TRBV6-4 and TRBJ2-1; no reliable D call. This TCR derives from a middle-aged man with acute COVID-19. The CDR3 reads CASSVEFREDEQFF. The CDR3 DNA sequence: TGTGCCAGCAGTGTGGAGTTCCGAGAGGATGAGCAGTTCTTC.